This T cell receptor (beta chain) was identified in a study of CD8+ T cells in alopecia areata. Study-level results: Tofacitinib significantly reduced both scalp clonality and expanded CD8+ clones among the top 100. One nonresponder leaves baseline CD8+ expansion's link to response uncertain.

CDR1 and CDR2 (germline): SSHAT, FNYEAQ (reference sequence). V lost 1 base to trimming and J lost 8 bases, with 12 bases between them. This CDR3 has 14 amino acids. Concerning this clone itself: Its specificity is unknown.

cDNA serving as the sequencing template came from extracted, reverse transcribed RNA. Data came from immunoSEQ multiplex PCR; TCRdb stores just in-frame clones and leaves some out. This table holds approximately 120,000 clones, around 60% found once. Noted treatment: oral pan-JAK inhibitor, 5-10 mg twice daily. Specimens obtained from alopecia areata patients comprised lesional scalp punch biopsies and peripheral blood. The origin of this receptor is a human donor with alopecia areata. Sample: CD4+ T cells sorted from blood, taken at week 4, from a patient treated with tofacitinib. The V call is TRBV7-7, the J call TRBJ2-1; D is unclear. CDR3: CASSLGADLDEQFF. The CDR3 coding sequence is TGTGCCAGCAGCTTAGGGGCCGATCTCGATGAGCAGTTCTTC.